The 26 T cell receptor beta chains listed next were all sequenced from one sample in a study of T cell responses to AZD1222 COVID-19 vaccine. Sequencing was performed with immunoSEQ multiplex PCR; in TCRdb, only in-frame clones are kept and a portion is missing. The sample holds 95,000 to 150,000 clones, 85% to 90% seen once. Source: peripheral blood, taken on day 0 of AZD1222 vaccination. The receptor set was obtained from an adult in good health.

This chain links TRBV7-8 with TRBJ2-1; either TRBD1 or TRBD2 may fit D (5 bases each). Trimming shortened V by 5 bases and J by 5 bases, and 10 bases separated the two germline ends. Germline CDR1 and CDR2: SGHVS and FQNEAQ. This CDR3 comprises 13 residues. CDR3 protein: CASSPGPDNEQFF. DNA for the CDR3: TGTGCCAGCAGCCCGGGGCCCGACAATGAGCAGTTCTTC. The variable domain in full, with the rest retrieved from reference TRBV7-8 and TRBJ2-1, is GAGVSQSPRYKVAKRGQDVALRCDPISGHVSLFWYQQALGQGPEFLTYFQNEAQLDKSGLPSDRFFAERPEGSVSTLKIQRTQQEDSAVYLCASSPGPDNEQFFGPGTRLTVL.

Note on this clone: A read error may be the cause here, since a much bigger clone is one base away. Different DNA sequences within this sample yield the same CDR3. The V call is TRBV28, the J call TRBJ1-1, with D uncertain. The germline V gene encodes CDR1 MDHEN and CDR2 SYDVKM. The CDR3 runs 12 residues. Written as DNA, the CDR3 is TGTGCCAGCAGTATACCGGGCACTGAAGCCTTCTTT. It encodes CASSIPGTEAFF.

The J gene is TRBJ2-3, the V gene TRBV6-5; no clear D. The CDR3 has 16 residues. Between the trimmed V and J ends, which lost 0 bases and 4 bases, there was a span of 14 bases. Germline CDR1 MNHEY, CDR2 SVGAGI. As DNA, the CDR3 is TGTGCCAGCAGTTACTCGACGGCCTCACTTGCAGATACGCAGTATTTT. This translates into CASSYSTASLADTQYF.

This clone was recorded once. The chain uses TRBV12-5 and TRBJ2-1; TRBD2 agrees at 12 bases. The germline gives CDR1 LGHNT, CDR2 FRNRAP. There are 17 residues in the CDR3. After removal of 1 base from V and 2 bases from J, the junction contained 3 bases not matched to a gene. Here the CDR3 reads CASGLGLAGATYNEQFF. The CDR3 nucleotides read TGTGCTAGTGGTTTGGGACTAGCGGGGGCCACCTACAATGAGCAGTTCTTC.

The genes are TRBV28 and TRBJ2-7; 7 nucleotides match TRBD2. This CDR3 has 15 residues. Germline lookup yields CDR1 MDHEN and CDR2 SYDVKM. After removal of 8 bases from V and 4 bases from J, the junction contained 14 bases not matched to a gene. CDR3 sequence: CASGGRAGLKYEQYF. The DNA for the CDR3 is TGTGCCAGCGGGGGGAGGGCCGGCCTTAAGTACGAGCAGTACTTC.

V and J are TRBV19 and TRBJ1-1, with 9 bases fitting TRBD1. V was pared by 4 bases and J by 3 bases, with 3 bases of the junction left unmatched. The germline V gene encodes CDR1 LNHDA and CDR2 SQIVND (reference sequence). The length of the CDR3 is 14 residues. This CDR3 reads CASSTTGGDTEAFF. CDR3 nucleotides: TGTGCCAGTAGTACGACAGGGGGGGACACTGAAGCTTTCTTT.

This chain links TRBV19 with TRBJ1-5, with unresolved D. From germline, CDR1 is LNHDA and CDR2 SQIVND (reference sequence). The CDR3 runs to 15 residues. With 5 bases removed from V and 2 bases from J, the gap between germline ends came to 13 bases. CDR3 loop: CASSPPYGGNQPQHF. Here the CDR3 DNA reads TGTGCCAGTAGTCCCCCCTACGGGGGCAATCAGCCCCAGCATTTT.

CDR3 protein: CASSKNEKLFF. CDR3 nucleotide sequence: TGTGCCAGCAGTAAGAATGAAAAACTGTTTTTT. The J gene is TRBJ1-4, the V gene TRBV3-1 (or the pseudogene TRBV3-2); D not resolved. The length of the CDR3 is 11 residues. The germline V gene has CDR1 LGHDT and CDR2 YNNKEL (reference sequence). V was trimmed by 6 bases and J by 5 bases, leaving 4 bases between them.

This chain uses TRBV12-3 or TRBV12-4 with TRBJ1-1; TRBD1 might be the D (6 bases). CDR3 length: 13 amino acids. V dropped 6 bases and J dropped 10 bases, with 18 bases sitting between them. CDR3 in DNA: TGTGCCAGCAGCGGGGTACAGGGTGGCGGAGCTTTCTTT. Translating it yields CASSGVQGGGAFF.

V and J are TRBV6-4 and TRBJ2-2; the D is unclear. The V and J ends lost 6 bases and 7 bases respectively, with 9 bases between them. Germline assignment: CDR1 MRHNA and CDR2 SNTAGT. This CDR3 is 12 amino acids long. CDR3 amino acids: CASRGISGELFF. The CDR3 DNA sequence: TGTGCCAGCAGAGGGATTAGCGGGGAGCTGTTTTTT.

The chain couples TRBV5-1 to TRBJ1-6, with D unresolved. V lost 0 bases to trimming and J lost 7 bases, with 8 bases between them. The V gene's germline CDR1 is SGHRS and CDR2 YFSETQ. The length of the CDR3 is 14 residues. In DNA form, the CDR3 reads TGCGCCAGCAGCTTGGGCAGGACCAATTCACCCCTCCACTTT. Its translation is CASSLGRTNSPLHF.

The J gene is TRBJ2-3, the V gene TRBV5-6, with a possible D match to TRBD2 (6 bases). V dropped 3 bases and J dropped 0 bases, with 17 bases sitting between them. Germline CDR1 reads SGHDT; CDR2 reads YYEEEE. The CDR3 covers 17 residues. CDR3 sequence: CASSWNTWRGSTDTQYF. CDR3 in DNA: TGTGCCAGCAGCTGGAATACTTGGCGGGGTAGCACAGATACGCAGTATTTT.

The J gene is TRBJ2-5, the V gene TRBV10-3; TRBD2 matches at 10 bases. V lost 8 bases to trimming and J lost 2 bases; unmatched junction nucleotides: 5. The CDR3 has 14 residues. Per germline, CDR1 ENHRY and CDR2 SYGVKD. CDR3 protein: CAIAGTSEQETQYF. CDR3 in DNA: TGTGCCATCGCCGGGACTAGCGAGCAAGAGACCCAGTACTTC.

This chain joins TRBV6-2 or TRBV6-3 and TRBJ2-5; 7 positions match TRBD2. V trimming: 6 bases; J trimming: 5 bases; junction bases outside the gene matches: 15. The length of the CDR3 is 16 residues. The V gene's germline CDR1 is MNHEY and CDR2 SVGEGT. The CDR3 is CASSQLTGLPTETQYF. For the CDR3, the DNA is TGTGCCAGCAGCCAGCTGACGGGACTACCAACGGAGACCCAGTACTTC.

The chain is built from TRBV12-5 and TRBJ1-4; D ambiguous. CDR3 length equals 14 residues. Per germline, CDR1 LGHNT and CDR2 FRNRAP. Trimming took off 7 bases at V and 8 bases at J, with 17 bases between the two ends. CDR3 protein: CASAPEGGGEKLFF. The CDR3 DNA follows: TGTGCTAGTGCTCCCGAGGGCGGAGGGGAAAAACTGTTTTTT.

V gene TRBV7-8 combines with J gene TRBJ1-4; tentative D call: TRBD1 (5 bases). V lost 5 bases and J 0 bases, leaving 10 bases between the germline ends. The germline V gene encodes CDR1 SGHVS and CDR2 FQNEAQ. The CDR3 is 15 residues long. CDR3 DNA sequence: TGTGCCAGCAGCCTAGACAGTGCAACTAATGAAAAACTGTTTTTT. Protein product: CASSLDSATNEKLFF.

This clone was counted a single time. J is TRBJ2-7 and V is TRBV27; TRBD2 might be the D (6 bases). With 4 bases removed from V and 4 bases from J, the gap between germline ends came to 14 bases. The CDR3 is 14 amino acids. The germline CDR1 and CDR2 sequences are MNHEY and SMNVEV (reference sequence). The CDR3 DNA follows: TGTGCCAGCAGTTCACGGGGGATTGGGTACGAGCAGTACTTC. Translating it yields CASSSRGIGYEQYF.

V and J are TRBV6-4 and TRBJ2-1; the match to TRBD2 covers 11 bases. Trimming removed 3 bases from V and 3 bases from J; junction bases left unmatched: 4. Germline loops: CDR1 MRHNA, CDR2 SNTAGT. The CDR3 sequence is 16 residues long. CDR3: CASSELAGGDYNEQFF. DNA for the CDR3: TGTGCCAGCAGTGAGTTAGCGGGAGGGGACTACAATGAGCAGTTCTTC.

The J gene is TRBJ1-4, the V gene TRBV2; D gene uncertain. Germline CDR1 SNHLY, CDR2 FYNNEI. The CDR3 totals 11 residues. Trimming removed 5 bases at V and 7 bases at J, with 5 bases between. This chain's CDR3 is CASSSFEKLFF. In DNA form, the CDR3 reads TGTGCCAGCAGTAGCTTTGAAAAACTGTTTTTT.

The genes are TRBV2 and TRBJ1-3; D perhaps matches TRBD1 (5 bases). Trimming removed 8 bases at V and 0 bases at J, with 8 bases between. The CDR3 covers 13 residues. Germline V gene lookup returns CDR1 SNHLY and CDR2 FYNNEI. This CDR3 is CASSRVSGNTIYF. The DNA for the CDR3 is TGTGCCAGCTCCAGGGTCTCTGGAAACACCATATATTTT. The variable domain in full, completed from reference TRBV2 and TRBJ1-3, reads EPEVTQTPSHQVTQMGQEVILRCVPISNHLYFYWYRQILGQKVEFLVSFYNNEISEKSEIFDDQFSVERPDGSNFTLKIRSTKLEDSAMYFCASSRVSGNTIYFGEGSWLTVV.

In its sample, this clone was seen once. This chain links TRBV19 with TRBJ2-7, with D unclear. The V and J ends lost 5 bases and 7 bases respectively, with 24 bases between them. Germline-derived CDR1 and CDR2 are LNHDA and SQIVND (reference sequence). The CDR3 is made up of 16 amino acids. The CDR3 nucleotides are TGTGCCAGTAGTGATGGCCCCGGCCCCAGGTCGCGGGAGCAGTACTTC. This translates into CASSDGPGPRSREQYF.

The chain couples TRBV19 to TRBJ2-7, with 9 bases lining up with TRBD1. The ends lost 3 bases at V and 4 bases at J; junction bases unmatched: 16. The CDR3 is 18 residues long. Germline V gene lookup returns CDR1 LNHDA and CDR2 SQIVND (reference sequence). CDR3 region: CASSIIFQGQGVPYEQYF. CDR3 nucleotide sequence: TGTGCCAGTAGTATTATCTTCCAGGGACAGGGTGTCCCTTACGAGCAGTACTTC. The entire variable domain, with the rest obtained from reference TRBV19 and TRBJ2-7, is as follows: DGGITQSPKYLFRKEGQNVTLSCEQNLNHDAMYWYRQDPGQGLRLIYYSQIVNDFQKGDIAEGYSVSREKKESFPLTVTSAQKNPTAFYLCASSIIFQGQGVPYEQYFGPGTRLTVT.

This clone was observed once. The chain uses TRBV3-1 (or the pseudogene TRBV3-2) and TRBJ2-2, with TRBD2 as a possible D gene (6 bases). This CDR3 has 17 residues. Germline V CDR1 and CDR2: LGHDT, YNNKEL (reference sequence). Trimming left V 4 bases short and J 6 bases short, with 21 bases between. CDR3 nucleotides: TGTGCCAGCAGCCGGCCATTCCCGGGGGATTCCCCCGGGGAGCTGTTTTTT. Translated: CASSRPFPGDSPGELFF.

The CDR3 bases are TGTGCCATCAGTGTAGACAGGGTAACGAACACCGGGGAGCTGTTTTTT. It yields the protein CAISVDRVTNTGELFF. The rearrangement links TRBV10-3 to TRBJ2-2; 7 bases match TRBD1. The CDR3 has 16 residues. J gave up 0 bases and V 4 bases, and 5 bases lay outside the gene matches. CDR1 and CDR2 (germline): ENHRY, SYGVKD.

This clone has just one count. V usage is TRBV7-8 and J usage is TRBJ1-5, with D possibly TRBD1 on 6 matching bases. CDR1 is SGHVS, CDR2 FQNEAQ, per germline. This CDR3 is built from 14 residues. The V end lost 5 bases, the J end lost 7 bases, and 15 bases lay between the germline ends. CDR3 sequence: CASSPTGAWQPQHF. The CDR3 region has the DNA TGTGCCAGCAGCCCTACGGGGGCCTGGCAGCCCCAGCATTTT.

This clone was counted a single time. The chain couples TRBV28 to TRBJ1-2; no firm D call. V gave up 6 bases and J gave up 4 bases, with 12 bases separating them. The CDR3 consists of 13 residues. From germline, CDR1 is MDHEN and CDR2 SYDVKM. DNA for the CDR3: TGTGCCAGCAGCATTAGACCCGTCTATGGCTACACCTTC. It codes for CASSIRPVYGYTF.